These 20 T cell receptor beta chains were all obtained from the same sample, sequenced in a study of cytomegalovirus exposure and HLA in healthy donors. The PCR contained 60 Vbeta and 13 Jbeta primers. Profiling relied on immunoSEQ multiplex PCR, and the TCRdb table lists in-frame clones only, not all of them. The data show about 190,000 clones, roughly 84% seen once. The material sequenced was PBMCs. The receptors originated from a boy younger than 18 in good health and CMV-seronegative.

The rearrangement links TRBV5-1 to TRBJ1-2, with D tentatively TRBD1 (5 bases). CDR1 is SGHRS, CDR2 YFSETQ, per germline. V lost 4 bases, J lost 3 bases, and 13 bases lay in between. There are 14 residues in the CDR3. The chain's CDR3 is CASSHVGGDYGYTF. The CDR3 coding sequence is TGCGCCAGCAGCCATGTCGGGGGTGACTATGGCTACACCTTC.

The CDR3 DNA reads as TGCGCCAGCAGCCAAGATTGGAAAGGGGGAATCTTAAGCACTGAAGCTTTCTTT. Protein: CASSQDWKGGILSTEAFF. The chain is built from TRBV4-1 and TRBJ1-1; TRBD1 might be the D (6 bases). The CDR3 is made up of 18 amino acids. V shed 0 bases and J shed 4 bases, with 21 bases lying between them. In germline, CDR1 is MGHRA, CDR2 YSYEKL.

CDR3 sequence (DNA): TGTGCCAGTAGTACCGGACTAGCGGGCCACCTCACAGATACGCAGTATTTT. This gives the protein CASSTGLAGHLTDTQYF. This chain joins TRBV19 and TRBJ2-3; 11 bases are a match to TRBD2. There are 17 residues in the CDR3. V was pared by 4 bases and J by 2 bases, with 8 bases of the junction left unmatched. Germline CDR1 reads LNHDA; CDR2 reads SQIVND (reference sequence).

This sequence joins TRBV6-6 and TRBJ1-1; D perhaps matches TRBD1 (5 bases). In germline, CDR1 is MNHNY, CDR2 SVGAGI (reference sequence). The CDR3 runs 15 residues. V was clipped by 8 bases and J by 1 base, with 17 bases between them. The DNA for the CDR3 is TGTGCCAGCTATCCGGCAGGGAATCCGAACACTGAAGCTTTCTTT. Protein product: CASYPAGNPNTEAFF.

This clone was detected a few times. The CDR3 loop reads CASSEAGHTEAFF. CDR3 sequence (DNA): TGTGCCAGCAGTGAAGCGGGCCACACTGAAGCTTTCTTT. The chain combines TRBV6-5 with TRBJ1-1, with unresolved D. The germline V gene encodes CDR1 MNHEY and CDR2 SVGAGI. The V end lost 5 bases, the J end lost 3 bases, and 10 bases lay between the germline ends. The CDR3 consists of 13 residues.

Written as DNA, the CDR3 is TGTGCCTGGATTCGGACTAGCGGGGTCATCGAGACCCAGTACTTC. This sequence encodes CAWIRTSGVIETQYF. The chain joins TRBV30 to TRBJ2-5, with 12 nucleotides matching TRBD2. Trimming cost V 4 bases and J 5 bases; bases outside gene matches: 8. The length of the CDR3 is 15 residues. Germline-derived CDR1 and CDR2 are GTSNPN and SVGIG (reference sequence).

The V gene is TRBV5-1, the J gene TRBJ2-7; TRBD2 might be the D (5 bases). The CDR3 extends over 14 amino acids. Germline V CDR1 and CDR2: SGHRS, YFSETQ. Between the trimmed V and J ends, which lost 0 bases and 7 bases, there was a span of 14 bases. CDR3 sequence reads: CASSLADGRDEQYF. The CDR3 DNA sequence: TGCGCCAGCAGCTTGGCTGATGGACGGGATGAGCAGTACTTC.

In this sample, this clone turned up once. CDR3: CAISALEAEKLFF. CDR3 DNA: TGTGCCATCAGTGCACTTGAGGCCGAAAAACTGTTTTTT. The chain joins TRBV10-3 to TRBJ1-4, with D unclear. Germline CDR1 is ENHRY and CDR2 is SYGVKD. Trimming cost V 4 bases and J 8 bases, with 11 bases left between them. The CDR3 length is 13 residues.

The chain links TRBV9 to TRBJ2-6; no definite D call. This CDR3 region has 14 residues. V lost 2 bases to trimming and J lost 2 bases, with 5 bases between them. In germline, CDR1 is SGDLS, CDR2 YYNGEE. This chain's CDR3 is CASSVSAGANVLTF. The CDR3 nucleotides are TGTGCCAGCAGCGTCAGTGCTGGGGCCAACGTCCTGACTTTC.

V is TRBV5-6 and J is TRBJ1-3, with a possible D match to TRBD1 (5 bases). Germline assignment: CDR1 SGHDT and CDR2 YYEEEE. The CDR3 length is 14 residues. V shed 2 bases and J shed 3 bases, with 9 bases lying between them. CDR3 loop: CASSLLGLGNTIYF. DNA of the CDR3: TGTGCCAGCAGCTTATTGGGACTTGGAAACACCATATATTTT.

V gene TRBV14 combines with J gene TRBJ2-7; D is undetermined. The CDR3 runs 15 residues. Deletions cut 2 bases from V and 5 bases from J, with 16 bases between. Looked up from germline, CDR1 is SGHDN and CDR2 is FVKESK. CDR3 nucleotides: TGTGCCAGCAGCCAACAATACCGTACAGCCGACGAGCAGTACTTC. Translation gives CASSQQYRTADEQYF. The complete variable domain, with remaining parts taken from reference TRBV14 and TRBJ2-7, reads EAGVTQFPSHSVIEKGQTVTLRCDPISGHDNLYWYRRVMGKEIKFLLHFVKESKQDESGMPNNRFLAERTGGTYSTLKVQPAELEDSGVYFCASSQQYRTADEQYFGPGTRLTVT.

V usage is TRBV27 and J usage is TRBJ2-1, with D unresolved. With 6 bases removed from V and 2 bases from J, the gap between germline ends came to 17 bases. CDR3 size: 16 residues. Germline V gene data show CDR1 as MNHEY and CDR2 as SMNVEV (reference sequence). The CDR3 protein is CASSPLSGTPYNEQFF. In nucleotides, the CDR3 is TGTGCCAGCAGCCCGCTGTCAGGCACACCCTACAATGAGCAGTTCTTC.

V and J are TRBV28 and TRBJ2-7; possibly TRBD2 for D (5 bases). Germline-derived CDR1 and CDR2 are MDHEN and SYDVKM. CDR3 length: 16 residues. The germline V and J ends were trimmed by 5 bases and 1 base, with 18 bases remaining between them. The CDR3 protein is CASSPLSRTGSYEQYF. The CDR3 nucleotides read TGTGCCAGCAGTCCGCTATCCCGGACTGGGTCCTACGAGCAGTACTTC.

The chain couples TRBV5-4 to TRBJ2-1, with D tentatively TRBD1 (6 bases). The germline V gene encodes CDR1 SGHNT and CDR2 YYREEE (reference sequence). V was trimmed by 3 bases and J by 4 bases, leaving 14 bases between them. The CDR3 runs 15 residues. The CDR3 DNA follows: TGTGCCAGCAGCTGGGACAAACAGCCATACAATGAGCAGTTCTTC. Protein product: CASSWDKQPYNEQFF.

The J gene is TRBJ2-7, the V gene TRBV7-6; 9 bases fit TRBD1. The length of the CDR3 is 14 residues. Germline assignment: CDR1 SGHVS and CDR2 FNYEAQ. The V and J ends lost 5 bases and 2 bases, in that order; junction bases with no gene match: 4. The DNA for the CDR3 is TGTGCCAGCAGCCTGGACAGGGGACCCTACGAGCAGTACTTC. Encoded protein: CASSLDRGPYEQYF.

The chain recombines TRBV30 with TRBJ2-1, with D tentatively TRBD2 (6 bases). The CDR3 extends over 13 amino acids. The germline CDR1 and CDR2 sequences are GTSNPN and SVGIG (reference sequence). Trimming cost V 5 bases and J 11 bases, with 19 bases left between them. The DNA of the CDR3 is TGTGCCTGGGAGGGCCCGGCGGGACTCCAGCAGTTCTTC. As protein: CAWEGPAGLQQFF.

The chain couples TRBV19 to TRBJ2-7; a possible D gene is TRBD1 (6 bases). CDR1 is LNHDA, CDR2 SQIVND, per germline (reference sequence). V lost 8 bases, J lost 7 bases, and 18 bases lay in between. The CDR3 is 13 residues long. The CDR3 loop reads CASEYEVRGEQYF. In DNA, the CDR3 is TGTGCCAGTGAATATGAGGTCAGGGGAGAGCAGTACTTC.

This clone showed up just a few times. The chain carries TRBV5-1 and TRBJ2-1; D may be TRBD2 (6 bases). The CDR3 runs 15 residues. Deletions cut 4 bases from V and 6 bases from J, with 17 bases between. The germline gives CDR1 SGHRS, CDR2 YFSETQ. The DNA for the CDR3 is TGCGCCAGCAGCACAGCGGGCCCCGGGACCAATGAGCAGTTCTTC. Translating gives CASSTAGPGTNEQFF.

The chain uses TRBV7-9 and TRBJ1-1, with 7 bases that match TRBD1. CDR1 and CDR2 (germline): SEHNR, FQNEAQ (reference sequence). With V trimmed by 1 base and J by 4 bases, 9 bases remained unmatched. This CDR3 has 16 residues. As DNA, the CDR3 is TGTGCCAGCAGCTTAGTGCGAAACCGACAGGGCACTGAAGCTTTCTTT. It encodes CASSLVRNRQGTEAFF.

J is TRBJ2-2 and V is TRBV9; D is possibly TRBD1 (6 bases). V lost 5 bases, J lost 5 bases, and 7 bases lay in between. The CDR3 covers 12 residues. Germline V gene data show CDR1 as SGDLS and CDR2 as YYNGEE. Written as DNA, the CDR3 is TGTGCCAGCAGACAGGGAACCGGGGAGCTGTTTTTT. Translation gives CASRQGTGELFF.